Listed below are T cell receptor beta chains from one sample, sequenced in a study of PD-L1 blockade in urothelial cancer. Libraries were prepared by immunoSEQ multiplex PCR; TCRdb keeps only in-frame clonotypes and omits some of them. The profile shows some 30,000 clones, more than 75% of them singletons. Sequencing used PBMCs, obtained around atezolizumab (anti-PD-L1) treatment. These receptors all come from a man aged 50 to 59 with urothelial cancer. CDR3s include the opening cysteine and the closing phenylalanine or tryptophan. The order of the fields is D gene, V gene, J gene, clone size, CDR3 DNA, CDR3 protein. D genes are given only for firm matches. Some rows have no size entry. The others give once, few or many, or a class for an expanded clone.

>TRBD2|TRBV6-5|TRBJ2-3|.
TGTGCCACCCTAGCGGGGGATACGCAGTATTTT
CATLAGDTQYF
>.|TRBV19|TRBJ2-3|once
TGTGCCAGTAGAACGCTAGCTGCGGTCACAGATACGCAGTATTTT
CASRTLAAVTDTQYF
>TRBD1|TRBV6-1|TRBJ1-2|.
TGTGCCAGCAGTGCCCAGGACAGGAGCGGTGGCTACACCTTC
CASSAQDRSGGYTF
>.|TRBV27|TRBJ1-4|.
TGTGCCAGCAGTTTATTGGGGGGGTGGGCTGAAAAACTGTTTTTT
CASSLLGGWAEKLFF
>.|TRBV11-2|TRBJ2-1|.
TGTGCCAGCAGCTCCTTGGAGCCGCTATACAATGAGCAGTTCTTC
CASSSLEPLYNEQFF
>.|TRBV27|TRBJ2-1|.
TGTGCCAGCAGTTTCCTGGCCCTCAACAGGGCGGACGAGCAGTTCTTC
CASSFLALNRADEQFF
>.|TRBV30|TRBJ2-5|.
TGTGCCTGGAGGGGCAGCCTCCAAGAGACCCAGTACTTC
CAWRGSLQETQYF
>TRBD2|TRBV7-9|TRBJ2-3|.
TGTGCCAGCAGCCCCCTCGGGGGGGCCCCAGATACGCAGTATTTT
CASSPLGGAPDTQYF
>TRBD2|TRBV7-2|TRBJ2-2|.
TGTGCCAGCCGAGGGCAGGCGGGGGTAACCGGGGAGCTGTTTTTT
CASRGQAGVTGELFF
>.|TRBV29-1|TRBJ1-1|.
TGCAGCGTCCCCAGGGTCGGCATCACTGAAGCTTTCTTT
CSVPRVGITEAFF
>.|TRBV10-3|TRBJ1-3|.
TGTGCCATCAGGGACAGCTCTGGAAACACCATATATTTT
CAIRDSSGNTIYF
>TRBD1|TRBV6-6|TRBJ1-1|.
TGTGCCAGCAGTTACGGCGGCGGGACAGGGACGGCTGAAGCTTTCTTT
CASSYGGGTGTAEAFF
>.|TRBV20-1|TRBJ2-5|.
TGCAGTGCTAGACGAGAAGAGACCCAGTACTTC
CSARREETQYF
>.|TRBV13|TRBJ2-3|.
TGTGCCAGCAGCTTAGTCCAGACAGATACGCAGTATTTT
CASSLVQTDTQYF
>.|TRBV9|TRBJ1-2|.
TGTGCCAGCAGCGCGATACAGGGAGCTAACTATGGCTACACCTTC
CASSAIQGANYGYTF
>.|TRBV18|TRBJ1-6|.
TGTGCCAGCTCACCATATTCGAATTCACCCCTCCACTTT
CASSPYSNSPLHF
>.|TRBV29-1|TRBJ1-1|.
TGCAGCGTTGAATCGTGGCGAATCGAGAATACAGGTGAAGCTTTCTTT
CSVESWRIENTGEAFF
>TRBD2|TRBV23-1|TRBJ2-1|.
TGCGCCAGCAGTCTAGCGGGAGGAGAGCAGTTCTTC
CASSLAGGEQFF
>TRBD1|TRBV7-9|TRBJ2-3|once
TGTGCCAGCAGCAGACGCCTGACAGGGGGCACGGGAGATACGCAGTATTTT
CASSRRLTGGTGDTQYF
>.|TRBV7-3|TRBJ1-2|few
TGTGCCAGCAGCTTACAGGGGAACTATGGCTACACCTTC
CASSLQGNYGYTF
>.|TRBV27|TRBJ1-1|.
TGTGCCAGCAACCCCGGGGGGGGAAGGCTTACAGCTTTCTTT
CASNPGGGRLTAFF
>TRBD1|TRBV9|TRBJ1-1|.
TGTGCCAGCAGCGAGAGTGGGGGACAGGAGAACACTGAAGCTTTCTTT
CASSESGGQENTEAFF
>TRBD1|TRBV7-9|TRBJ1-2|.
TGTGCCAGCAGCTCAGACCGGGACAGGGGGTTGTGGGGCTACACCTTC
CASSSDRDRGLWGYTF
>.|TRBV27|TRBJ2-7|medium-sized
TGTGCCAGCAGACAGGGTTACGAGCAGTACTTC
CASRQGYEQYF
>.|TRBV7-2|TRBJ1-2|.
TGTGCCAGCAGCTTAGGATTAGGTGGGGCCACCTTC
CASSLGLGGATF
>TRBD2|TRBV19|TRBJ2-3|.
TGTGCCAGTAGTATGGTCAGCGGGATTGTCACAGATACGCAGTATTTT
CASSMVSGIVTDTQYF
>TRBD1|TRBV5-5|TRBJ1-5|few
TGTGCCAGCAGCATGCGCGGGACAGCAAATCAGCCCCAGCATTTT
CASSMRGTANQPQHF
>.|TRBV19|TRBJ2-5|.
TGTGCCGTGCGACCGGCCAGGGAAGAGACCCAGTACTTC
CAVRPAREETQYF
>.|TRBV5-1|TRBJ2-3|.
TGCGCCAGCAGCTTGGTCAGGGCTAGCACAGATACGCAGTATTTT
CASSLVRASTDTQYF
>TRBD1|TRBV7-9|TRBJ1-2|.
TGTGCCAGCAGGGGACAGGCGTACGGCTACACCTTC
CASRGQAYGYTF
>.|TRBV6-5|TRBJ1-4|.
TGTGCCAGCAGTTGGACAGTTGCAACTAATGAAAAACTGTTTTTT
CASSWTVATNEKLFF
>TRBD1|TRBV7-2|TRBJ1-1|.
TGTGCCAGCAGCTTCCCCGGGACAGGGAGATGGCGAGCTTTCTTT
CASSFPGTGRWRAFF
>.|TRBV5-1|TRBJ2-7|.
TGCGCCAGCAGCTTGGGAACAGGCGCCTACGAGCAGTACTTC
CASSLGTGAYEQYF
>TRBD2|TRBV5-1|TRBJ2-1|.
TGCGCCAGCAGCGGGACTAGCGGGGACACCGAGCAGTTCTTC
CASSGTSGDTEQFF
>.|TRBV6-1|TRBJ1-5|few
TGTGCCAGCAGTCTCTCAGGGTCGGGAGATCAGCCCCAGCATTTT
CASSLSGSGDQPQHF